These T cell receptor beta chains were read from a single sample in a study of cytomegalovirus exposure and HLA in healthy donors. The table came from immunoSEQ multiplex PCR; TCRdb's copy has only in-frame clones and leaves some out. The table records under 250,000 clones, 75% to 85% of them present only once. Sequencing was performed on PBMCs. The receptors derive from a woman in her thirties or forties in good health and CMV-seronegative. Both conserved end residues are part of each CDR3. Fields, in order: V gene, D gene, clone size, J gene, CDR3 protein, CDR3 DNA. The D gene is left open where the match is weak. Some rows have no size entry. The others give once, few or many, or a class for an expanded clone.

>TRBV5-1|TRBD1|NA|TRBJ1-1
CASSLRIRQGATEAFF
TGCGCCAGCAGCTTGCGAATAAGGCAGGGGGCCACTGAAGCTTTCTTT
>TRBV6-1|NA|once|TRBJ1-1
CASRVGVTEAFF
TGTGCCAGCAGAGTAGGGGTAACTGAAGCTTTCTTT
>TRBV7-9|NA|NA|TRBJ1-1
CASIRGATEAFF
TGTGCCAGCATCCGGGGGGCGACTGAAGCTTTCTTT
>TRBV4-1|TRBD1|NA|TRBJ1-5
CASSREGQQNQPQHF
TGCGCCAGCAGCCGAGAGGGACAGCAGAATCAGCCCCAGCATTTT
>TRBV27|TRBD1|NA|TRBJ1-6
CASSDRGSPLHF
TGTGCCAGCAGCGACAGGGGTTCACCCCTCCACTTT
>TRBV5-1|TRBD1|once|TRBJ2-3
CASSVSGGETDTQYF
TGCGCCAGCAGCGTATCAGGGGGCGAGACAGATACGCAGTATTTT
>TRBV2|TRBD1|few|TRBJ2-1
CASRPGTGIYNEQFF
TGTGCCAGCAGACCCGGGACAGGGATTTACAATGAGCAGTTCTTC
>TRBV7-2|NA|few|TRBJ1-1
CASSSPLNTEAFF
TGTGCCAGCAGCTCTCCCTTGAACACTGAAGCTTTCTTT
>TRBV7-9|TRBD2|NA|TRBJ2-7
CSSSLAGGYEQYF
TGTTCCAGCAGCTTAGCGGGAGGGTACGAGCAGTACTTC
>TRBV18|TRBD1|NA|TRBJ1-2
CASSPRDRGRDGYTF
TGTGCCAGCTCGCCCCGGGACAGGGGAAGGGATGGCTACACCTTC
>TRBV6-8|NA|NA|TRBJ2-3
CARHIWDTQYF
TGTGCCAGGCACATCTGGGATACGCAGTATTTT
>TRBV4-2|NA|few|TRBJ1-1
CASSQGVSGNTEAFF
TGTGCCAGCAGCCAAGGAGTCTCGGGGAACACTGAAGCTTTCTTT
>TRBV2|NA|NA|TRBJ1-5
CASSYLAGGQPQHF
TGTGCCAGCAGTTACCTCGCGGGGGGTCAGCCCCAGCATTTT
>TRBV7-9|NA|once|TRBJ2-7
CASSSQGYEQYF
TGTGCCAGCAGCTCCCAGGGGTACGAGCAGTACTTC
>TRBV7-9|TRBD1|few|TRBJ1-2
CASSLGTGRNYGYTF
TGTGCCAGCAGCTTAGGGACAGGCCGGAACTATGGCTACACCTTC
>TRBV19|NA|NA|TRBJ1-4
CASSSGMGNEKLFF
TGTGCCAGTTCCTCGGGAATGGGAAATGAAAAACTGTTTTTT
>TRBV7-9|TRBD2|NA|TRBJ2-2
CASSLFGGSGPGELFF
TGTGCCAGCAGCTTATTCGGCGGGAGCGGACCCGGGGAGCTGTTTTTT
>TRBV13|NA|NA|TRBJ2-7
CASSLRLAYEQYF
TGTGCCAGCAGCTTGCGACTAGCCTACGAGCAGTACTTC
>TRBV18|NA|NA|TRBJ2-1
CASSPPASRANNEQFF
TGTGCCAGCTCACCACCTGCTAGCAGAGCCAACAATGAGCAGTTCTTC
>TRBV9|TRBD2|NA|TRBJ2-1
CASSGISGRGNEQFF
TGTGCCAGCAGCGGGATTAGCGGGAGGGGCAATGAGCAGTTCTTC
>TRBV18|NA|few|TRBJ1-3
CASSTRQPRVSGNTIYF
TGTGCCAGCTCAACTCGACAACCGAGAGTCTCTGGAAACACCATATATTTT
>TRBV6-5|TRBD2|few|TRBJ2-7
CASSYWEGGGYEQYF
TGTGCCAGCAGTTACTGGGAGGGAGGAGGCTACGAGCAGTACTTC
>TRBV2|TRBD1|NA|TRBJ2-7
CASIGTGAYEQYF
TGTGCCAGCATAGGGACAGGCGCCTACGAGCAGTACTTC
>TRBV7-3|NA|NA|TRBJ2-1
CASSLVDEQFF
TGTGCCAGCAGCTTAGTCGATGAGCAGTTCTTC
>TRBV5-5|NA|NA|TRBJ2-7
CASSLLQGTSYEQYF
TGTGCCAGCAGCCTGCTACAGGGAACCTCCTACGAGCAGTACTTC
>TRBV5-1|NA|NA|TRBJ1-4
CACKEPGLNEKLFF
TGCGCCTGCAAAGAGCCCGGTCTTAATGAAAAACTGTTTTTT
>TRBV14|NA|NA|TRBJ2-7
CASTLGGPTYEQYF
TGTGCCAGTACTCTGGGTGGGCCAACCTACGAGCAGTACTTC
>TRBV6-6|NA|NA|TRBJ2-7
CASSYSPSHFENEQYF
TGTGCCAGCAGTTACAGTCCGTCCCACTTCGAGAACGAGCAGTACTTC
>TRBV2|TRBD1|NA|TRBJ1-2
CASQDMEGAHNYGYTF
TGTGCCAGCCAAGATATGGAGGGGGCGCATAACTATGGCTACACCTTC